These T cell receptor beta chains were read from a single sample in a study of T-cell reconstitution after alpha-beta-depleted transplantation in children. MiXCR, run by TCRdb on the PCR reads, gives a single entry per CDR3 protein. The sample shows about 300,000 distinct CDR3 sequences, about 9.4% of them seen only once. Sequencing was performed on PBMCs, taken before TCRalphabeta/CD19-depleted stem cell transplant. These receptors originate from a boy under three years old with acute myeloid leukemia, due to receive a stem cell transplant. Both conserved end residues are part of each CDR3. The D gene is left open where the match is weak. Only part of the rows carry a size: once, few, many, or a class if the clone is expanded.

V gene	D gene	J gene	clone size	CDR3 DNA	CDR3 protein
TRBV20-1	-	TRBJ2-5	-	TGCAGTGCTAGAGGTAGTGAAGAGACCCAGTACTTC	CSARGSEETQYF
TRBV12-3/TRBV12-4	TRBD2	TRBJ2-3	few	TGTGCCAGCGCCGTAAGCGGGGGTTTGGATACGCAGTATTTT	CASAVSGGLDTQYF
TRBV20-1	TRBD2	TRBJ2-5	many	TGCAGTGCTAGGGGCGGGGGGGGCGAGACCCAGTACTTC	CSARGGGGETQYF
TRBV15	-	TRBJ1-4	-	TGTGCCACCAGCAGCCCAGCATCAGGGGAGTTTAATGAAAAACTGTTTTTT	CATSSPASGEFNEKLFF
TRBV11-3	-	TRBJ2-1	few	TGTGCCAGCAGCAGAAGCTTCGGACTCCAATACAATGAGCAGTTCTTC	CASSRSFGLQYNEQFF
TRBV29-1	-	TRBJ2-1	many	TGCAGCGTTTATGACGGCTACAATGAGCAGTTCTTC	CSVYDGYNEQFF
TRBV11-2	-	TRBJ2-3	-	TGTGCCAGCAGCTTACCGGGGGAAGGGCTCACAGATACGCAGTATTTT	CASSLPGEGLTDTQYF
TRBV7-8	TRBD2	TRBJ2-3	few	TGTGCCAGCAGCGTGTTGCTTGGGCTAGCGGGACGGACAGATACGCAGTATTTT	CASSVLLGLAGRTDTQYF
TRBV12-3/TRBV12-4	TRBD2	TRBJ2-5	few	TGTGCCAGCAGTTCCTATAGCGGGAGCGGAGAGACCCAGTACTTC	CASSSYSGSGETQYF
TRBV10-3	-	TRBJ2-5	many	TGTGCCATCAGTGAGGGTCAGCCTCAAGAGACCCAGTACTTC	CAISEGQPQETQYF
TRBV27	-	TRBJ2-7	many	TGTGCCAGCAGACCCCTGGCGAGGAAGGGCGAGCAGTACTTC	CASRPLARKGEQYF
TRBV25-1	-	TRBJ1-5	many	TGTGCCAGCAGTGAATTAGGGGGTCGGCCCCAGCATTTT	CASSELGGRPQHF
TRBV12-3/TRBV12-4	-	TRBJ2-1	-	TGTGCCAGCAGTTTTCTCAATAGGAGACCTGGCAGGACCCCACTGGATCGGGAGCAGTTCTTC	CASSFLNRRPGRTPLDREQFF
TRBV20-1	TRBD1	TRBJ1-5	many	TGCAGTGCTAGACGACAGGGGGCAAGGAATCAGCCCCAGCATTTT	CSARRQGARNQPQHF
TRBV19	-	TRBJ2-7	few	TGTGCCAGCCAGAGTGACAGGCCCTACGAGCAGTACTTC	CASQSDRPYEQYF
TRBV5-1	-	TRBJ2-7	many	TGCGCCAGCAGCTTGGTAGGCAGCCGGGCCTACGAGCAGTACTTC	CASSLVGSRAYEQYF
TRBV20-1	-	TRBJ2-7	many	TGCAGTGCTAGACCGGACTACGAGCAGTACTTC	CSARPDYEQYF
TRBV12-3/TRBV12-4	-	TRBJ2-7	many	TGTGCCAGCAGTTTTCAGAATGAGCAGTACTTC	CASSFQNEQYF
TRBV7-3	-	TRBJ1-1	many	TGTGCCAGCAGCTTAACGGGTGAGGTAACTGAAGCTTTCTTT	CASSLTGEVTEAFF
TRBV11-2	TRBD2	TRBJ2-1	many	TGTGCCAGCAGCTTTTTCACTAGCGGGGGGGCCGGCGGAAGCGAGCAGTTCTTC	CASSFFTSGGAGGSEQFF
TRBV20-1	-	TRBJ2-7	few	TGCAGTGCTAGACCCGTCAGCCGGGCCTACTACGAGCAGTACTTC	CSARPVSRAYYEQYF
TRBV5-5	-	TRBJ2-5	few	TGTGCCAGCAGCAAGGAGGGACAGCTAGAGACCCAGTACTTC	CASSKEGQLETQYF
TRBV12-3/TRBV12-4	-	TRBJ1-1	many	TGTGCCAGCAGTTTAATGGAGAACACTGAAGCTTTCTTT	CASSLMENTEAFF
TRBV7-3	TRBD2	TRBJ2-3	many	TGTGCCAGCAGCCTTCAGGGAGTAGCGGGAGGCCCTAGCCCCGGTACGCAGTATTTT	CASSLQGVAGGPSPGTQYF
TRBV28	-	TRBJ1-1	many	TGTGCCAGCAGTTTATACCCGAGGGCTGAAGCTTTCTTT	CASSLYPRAEAFF
TRBV5-1	-	TRBJ2-6	many	TGTGCCAGCAGCTTAGGAGGGGCTGGGGCCAACGTCCTGACTTTC	CASSLGGAGANVLTF
TRBV3-1	-	TRBJ2-3	many	TGTGCCAGCACCGGAGGCGGTATCGCAGATACGCAGTATTTT	CASTGGGIADTQYF
TRBV6-2/TRBV6-3	-	TRBJ2-6	-	TGTGCCAGCAGTTACTATTGGTTGGGGGACCCCTCTCTGGGGGCCAACGTCCTGACTTTC	CASSYYWLGDPSLGANVLTF
TRBV29-1	-	TRBJ2-4	-	TGCAGCGTTCTAGACAACATTCAGTACTTC	CSVLDNIQYF
TRBV6-1	-	TRBJ2-2	many	TGTGCCCCCTGGGGGGGGCACACCGGGGAGCTGTTTTTT	CAPWGGHTGELFF
TRBV10-1	TRBD1	TRBJ2-3	-	TGCGCCAGCAGTTCGGACAGGGATCGCACAGATACGCAGTATTTT	CASSSDRDRTDTQYF
TRBV5-1	TRBD2	TRBJ2-1	many	TGCGCCAGCAGCCCCGGATCGGGGCTAGCGGGAGGGCCGGGCTACAATGAGCAGTTCTTC	CASSPGSGLAGGPGYNEQFF
TRBV5-1	-	TRBJ2-6	-	TGCGCCAGCAGCCTGGGGTTAGGGCAAACCTCTTACTCTGGGGCCAACGTCCTGACTTTC	CASSLGLGQTSYSGANVLTF
TRBV24-1	-	TRBJ2-1	many	TGTGCCACCAAAGGGGACAATGAGCAGTTCTTC	CATKGDNEQFF
TRBV7-3	TRBD2	TRBJ2-1	few	TGTGCCAGCAGCTCCTTAGCGGGAGGGCCGTATGAGCAGTTCTTC	CASSSLAGGPYEQFF
TRBV11-2	TRBD2	TRBJ2-3	many	TGTGCCAGCAGCCTGGGACTAGCGGGGGCAGATACGCAGTATTTT	CASSLGLAGADTQYF
TRBV6-5	TRBD2	TRBJ2-5	few	TGTGCCAGCAGTTACGCGGGACTAGCGAGTAGTGAGACCCAGTACTTC	CASSYAGLASSETQYF
TRBV20-1	-	TRBJ2-1	few	TGCAGTGCTAGAGATCCCCGCATTGGGTCCTACAATGAGCAGTTCTTC	CSARDPRIGSYNEQFF
TRBV25-1	-	TRBJ2-2	-	TGTGCCAGCAGTGAATATCCGAACACCGGGGAGCTGTTTTTT	CASSEYPNTGELFF
TRBV7-9	TRBD1	TRBJ2-7	many	TGTGCCAGCAGCTTGGGACCGGGACAGGCCTCCTACGAGCAGTACTTC	CASSLGPGQASYEQYF
TRBV7-6	TRBD1	TRBJ2-5	many	TGTGCCAGCAGCGCTAAGGGACAGCCTGAAGAGACCCAGTACTTC	CASSAKGQPEETQYF
TRBV5-1	TRBD1	TRBJ1-3	few	TGCGCCAGCAGCTTGAGAGGGGGCGCCTCTGGAAACACCATATATTTT	CASSLRGGASGNTIYF
TRBV6-1	-	TRBJ1-3	many	TGTGCCGGCAAGAAGACACTCCTCTCTGGAAACACCATATATTTT	CAGKKTLLSGNTIYF
TRBV15	-	TRBJ2-3	many	TGTGCCACAAGGGGTCAAGATACGCAGTATTTT	CATRGQDTQYF
TRBV30	TRBD1	TRBJ2-3	-	TGTGCCTGGGGATGGGGACAGGGGACAGATACGCAGTATTTT	CAWGWGQGTDTQYF
TRBV25-1	-	TRBJ2-2	once	TGTGCCAGCAGTGAACTTATCACCGGGGAGCTGTTTTTT	CASSELITGELFF
TRBV29-1	-	TRBJ2-7	many	TGCAGCGTTGACTCCTACGAGCAGTACTTC	CSVDSYEQYF
TRBV29-1	TRBD2	TRBJ2-5	many	TGCAGCGTCGTGACTAGCGCTGAGACCCAGTACTTC	CSVVTSAETQYF
TRBV27	-	TRBJ1-4	-	TGTGCCAGCGGACCGTTCCGGACCTCTTTACGTGAAAAACTGTTTTTT	CASGPFRTSLREKLFF
TRBV27	-	TRBJ2-7	many	TGTGCCAGCAGTTTCGGAGGGAACTACGAGCAGTACTTC	CASSFGGNYEQYF
TRBV28	-	TRBJ1-1	many	TGTGCCAGCATCTTATCCGGCACTGAAGCTTTCTTT	CASILSGTEAFF
TRBV2	-	TRBJ2-7	few	TGTGCCAGCAACAGCAGGCCCTACGAGCAGTACTTC	CASNSRPYEQYF
TRBV7-9	TRBD1	TRBJ1-1	many	TGTGCCAGCAGCTTAAACGGCCAGGGGGCCTACACTGAAGCTTTCTTT	CASSLNGQGAYTEAFF
TRBV21-1	-	TRBJ2-1	-	TGTGCCAGCAGCAAACTATCAAAGAATGGGGCTAGGACTGAGCAGTTCTTC	CASSKLSKNGARTEQFF
TRBV29-1	-	TRBJ2-5	few	TGCAGCGTTGAAAGGGGCTTCCAAGAGACCCAGTACTTC	CSVERGFQETQYF
TRBV29-1	-	TRBJ2-1	many	TGCAGCGTTGTGGCAGGGGACTACAATGAGCAGTTCTTC	CSVVAGDYNEQFF
TRBV4-1	TRBD2	TRBJ2-1	many	TGCGCCAGCAGCCAAGTAGCGGGACCACTCCTTGATGAGCAGTTCTTC	CASSQVAGPLLDEQFF